The 2 T cell receptor beta chains below all came from one sample that was sequenced in a study of blood T cells in healthy people across ages. Next came a second PCR, run for roughly 6 to 11 cycles, which used a sample-barcoded 5' primer along with a J-beta primer mix. TCRdb analysed the 5' RACE reads with MiXCR anew, one entry per CDR3 protein. The sample has 1,500,000 or so distinct CDR3 sequences; about 42% are singletons. Specimen: blood. The receptors here all came from a young woman in good health.

Here the CDR3 DNA reads TGCAGTGCATCCCCAGGGAATTACTATGGCTACACCTTC. It specifies CSASPGNYYGYTF. V gene TRBV20-1 combines with J gene TRBJ1-2; perhaps TRBD1 as D (5 bases). The CDR3 is 13 residues long. CDR1 DFQATT and CDR2 SNEGSKA come from the germline V gene (reference sequence). V lost 6 bases, J lost 3 bases, and 14 bases lay in between.

The chain carries TRBV11-2 and TRBJ2-2, with D unclear. This CDR3 comprises 15 residues. V was clipped by 5 bases and J by 9 bases, with 19 bases between them. CDR1 and CDR2 (germline): SGHAT, FQNNGV. Here the CDR3 DNA reads TGTGCCAGCAGCCCTACCCGACCTATCCCGAGGGAGCTGTTTTTT. It codes for CASSPTRPIPRELFF.